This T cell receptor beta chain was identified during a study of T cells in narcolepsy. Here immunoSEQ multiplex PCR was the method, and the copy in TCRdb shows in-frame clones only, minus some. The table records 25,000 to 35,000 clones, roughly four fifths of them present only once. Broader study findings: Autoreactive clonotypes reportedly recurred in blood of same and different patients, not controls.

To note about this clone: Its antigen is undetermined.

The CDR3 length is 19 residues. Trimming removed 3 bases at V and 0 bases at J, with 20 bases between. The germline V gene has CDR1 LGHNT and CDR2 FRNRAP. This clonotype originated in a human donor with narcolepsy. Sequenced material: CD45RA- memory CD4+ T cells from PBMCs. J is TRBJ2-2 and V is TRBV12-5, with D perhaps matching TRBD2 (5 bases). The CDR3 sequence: CASGFPEEIPGANTGELFF. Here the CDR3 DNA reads TGTGCTAGTGGTTTCCCGGAAGAGATCCCCGGGGCGAACACCGGGGAGCTGTTTTTT.